This T cell receptor beta chain was captured by sequencing in a study of blood T cell repertoires in COVID-19. Study-level information: Samples taken during acute and convalescent COVID-19 were collected in the United States, Italy and Spain. PBMCs, B-cell-depleted T cells, or T cells were the source of the cDNA or gDNA that made up the material.

The CDR3 is 17 residues long. CDR1 is SGHRS, CDR2 YFSETQ, per germline. V lost 1 base to trimming and J lost 4 bases; unmatched junction nucleotides: 10. Authors' analysis steps: Scientists estimated how many nucleated cells there were by amplifying reference gene primers. Assay: immunoSEQ multiplex PCR; the TCRdb copy retains only in-frame clones and omits some. V, J and clone size were drawn from that table, and D and trimming were deduced from the DNA. Here the sample spans roughly 220,000 clones, under 90% being singletons. V and J are TRBV5-1 and TRBJ1-3, with 8 bases that match TRBD1. The TCR originated in a woman aged 55-69 years who had recovered from COVID-19. Material: peripheral blood. The CDR3 sequence is CASSLSGAGGAGNTIYF. The DNA of the CDR3 is TGCGCCAGCAGCTTGAGCGGGGCAGGGGGCGCCGGAAACACCATATATTTT.